This paragraph covers one T cell receptor (beta chain) sequence. This record comes from a study of T cell changes during pregnancy in multiple sclerosis. Libraries were prepared by immunoSEQ multiplex PCR; TCRdb keeps only in-frame clonotypes and omits some of them. This sample has tens of thousands of clones, with under 95% found just once. This TCR derives from a female donor with multiple sclerosis, enrolled in a pregnancy study. The specimen was CD4+ T cells from peripheral blood mononuclear cells, collected in the second trimester of pregnancy.

The CDR3 loop reads CASSYSGTSLDTQYF. The CDR3 coding sequence is TGTGCCAGCAGTTACTCGGGGACTAGCCTTGATACGCAGTATTTT. The chain has TRBV6-5 and TRBJ2-3; 9 bases fit TRBD2. The CDR3 totals 15 residues. Germline V gene data show CDR1 as MNHEY and CDR2 as SVGAGI. The trim removed 0 bases at V and 6 bases at J, leaving 4 bases unmatched.